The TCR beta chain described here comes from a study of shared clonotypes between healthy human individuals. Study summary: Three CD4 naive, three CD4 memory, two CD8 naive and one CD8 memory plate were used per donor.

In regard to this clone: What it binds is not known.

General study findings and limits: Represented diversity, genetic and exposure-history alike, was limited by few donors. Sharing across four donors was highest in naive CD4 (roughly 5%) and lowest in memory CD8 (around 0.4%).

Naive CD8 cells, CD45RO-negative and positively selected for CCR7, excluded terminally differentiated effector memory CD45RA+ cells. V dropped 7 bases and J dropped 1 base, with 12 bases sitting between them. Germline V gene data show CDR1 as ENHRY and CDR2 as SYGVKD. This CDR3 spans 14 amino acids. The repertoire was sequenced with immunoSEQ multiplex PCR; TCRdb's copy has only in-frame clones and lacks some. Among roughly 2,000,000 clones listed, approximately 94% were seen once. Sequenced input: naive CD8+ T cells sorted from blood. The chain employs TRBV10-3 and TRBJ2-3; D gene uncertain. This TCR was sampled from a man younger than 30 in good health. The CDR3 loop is CAITGSWGTDTQYF. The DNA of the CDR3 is TGTGCCATCACCGGGTCTTGGGGCACAGATACGCAGTATTTT.